This TCR beta chain derives from a study of OX40 agonist ivuxolimab in advanced cancers. Study-level background: All patients had ivuxolimab intravenously every 2 weeks at 0.01 to 10 mg/kg. Dose-escalation patients had hepatocellular carcinoma, melanoma, renal cell or head and neck cancer. Study observations and caveats: Partial responders treated at 0.1-3.0 mg/kg exhibited clonal expansion among the lowest measured.

Sequenced by immunoSEQ multiplex PCR; TCRdb stores in-frame clones only, minus some. The table records about 63,000 clones, around 85% of them present only once. Germline V lookup: CDR1 SQVTM, CDR2 ANQGSEA. Trimming removed 7 bases from V and 4 bases from J, with 14 bases in between. CDR3 length equals 12 residues. This clone occurred a few times. Its antigen is still unknown. The TCR originated in an adult with an advanced solid tumor such as melanoma, head and neck, liver or kidney cancer. The chain is built from TRBV29-1 and TRBJ2-7; D uncertain. Material: CD4+ or CD8+ T cells sorted from blood, obtained in a trial of the OX40 agonist ivuxolimab. CDR3 loop: CSARIGMYEQYF. DNA of the CDR3: TGCAGCGCCCGAATCGGAATGTACGAGCAGTACTTC.